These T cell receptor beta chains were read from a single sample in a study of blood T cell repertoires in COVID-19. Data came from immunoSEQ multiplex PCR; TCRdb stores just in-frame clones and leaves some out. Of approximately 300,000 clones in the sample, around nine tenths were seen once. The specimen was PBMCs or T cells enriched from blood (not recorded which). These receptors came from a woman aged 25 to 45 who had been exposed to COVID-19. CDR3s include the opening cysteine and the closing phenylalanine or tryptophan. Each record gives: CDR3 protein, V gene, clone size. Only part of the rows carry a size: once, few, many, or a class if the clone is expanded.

CASSSGQGRNQPQHF TRBV7-9 NA
CASSKTSLGAYEQYF TRBV28 NA
CASSRQDGELFF TRBV7-3 NA
CASSREWGYTF TRBV5-6 NA
CASTFGGSTGELFF TRBV28 NA
CASSQEASGGDQETQYF TRBV4-2 NA
CASKVQGVNQPQHF TRBV21-1 NA
CASRQGSTDTQYF TRBV5-1 once
CASKDLGGPMGEQYF TRBV4-1 NA
CASSPLGDEQYF TRBV3-1/TRBV3-2 NA
CASSQDRRVSGNTIYF TRBV14 NA
CASSQEGLYGYTF TRBV3-1/TRBV3-2 once
CASSYGGGVDEQFF TRBV6-2/TRBV6-3 once
CASSQALGPQTGGYTF TRBV4-3 NA
CASNPVQGAEDTQYF TRBV21-1 NA
CASSFRRRGTEAFF TRBV7-2 NA
CASSWTDSYNEQFF TRBV10-2 once
CASSSTGGWWDGYTF TRBV7-9 NA
CASSRRQVSGANVLTF TRBV7-8 NA
CATSDAGHGYTF TRBV24-1 NA
CASSPAGGDYEQYF TRBV7-2 NA
CASSPKVGRGYNEQFF TRBV9 once
CASRGWGQASYEQYF TRBV5-6 NA
CASSLWRDYEQYF TRBV11-2 NA